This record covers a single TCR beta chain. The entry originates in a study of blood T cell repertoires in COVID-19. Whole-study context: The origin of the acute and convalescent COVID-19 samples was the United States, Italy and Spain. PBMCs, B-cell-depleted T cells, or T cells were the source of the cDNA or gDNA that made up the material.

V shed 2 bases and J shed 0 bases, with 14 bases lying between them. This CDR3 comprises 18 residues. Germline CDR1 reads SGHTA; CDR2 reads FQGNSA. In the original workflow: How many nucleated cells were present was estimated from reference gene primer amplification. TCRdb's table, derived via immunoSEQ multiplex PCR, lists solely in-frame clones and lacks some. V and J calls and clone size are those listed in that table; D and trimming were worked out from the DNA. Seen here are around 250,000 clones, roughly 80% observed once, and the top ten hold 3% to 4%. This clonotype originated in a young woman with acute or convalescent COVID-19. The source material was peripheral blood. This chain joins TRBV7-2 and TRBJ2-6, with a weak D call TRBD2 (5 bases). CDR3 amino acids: CASSLTSVGSSGANVLTF. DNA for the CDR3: TGTGCCAGCAGCTTAACGTCAGTAGGGAGCTCTGGGGCCAACGTCCTGACTTTC.